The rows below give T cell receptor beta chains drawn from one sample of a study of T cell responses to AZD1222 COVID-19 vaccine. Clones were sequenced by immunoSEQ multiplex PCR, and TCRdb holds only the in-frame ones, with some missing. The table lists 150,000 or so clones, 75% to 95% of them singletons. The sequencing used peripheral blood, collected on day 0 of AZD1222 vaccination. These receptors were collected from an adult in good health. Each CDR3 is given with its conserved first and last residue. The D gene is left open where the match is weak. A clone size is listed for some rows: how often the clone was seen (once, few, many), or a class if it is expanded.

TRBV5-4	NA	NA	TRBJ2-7	TGTGCCAGCAGCTCAGAAGGTTACGAGCAGTACTTC	CASSSEGYEQYF
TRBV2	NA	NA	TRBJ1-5	TGTGCCAGCAGTGCGCGACAGTATCAGCCCCAGCATTTT	CASSARQYQPQHF
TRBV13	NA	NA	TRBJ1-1	TGTGCCAGCAGCCCCGGCCGGGCAGAAGCTTTCTTT	CASSPGRAEAFF
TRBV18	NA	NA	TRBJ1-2	TGTGCCAGCTCACCTGGAACGGACAGACTCGACGGCTACACCTTC	CASSPGTDRLDGYTF
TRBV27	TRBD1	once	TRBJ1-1	TGTGCCAGCAGTTTATGGCCAGGGGGGGCTGAAGCTTTCTTT	CASSLWPGGAEAFF
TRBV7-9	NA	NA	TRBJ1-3	TGTGCCAGCAGCGCCGGGACCAACTCTGGAAACACCATATATTTT	CASSAGTNSGNTIYF
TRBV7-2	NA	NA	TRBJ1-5	TGTGCCAGCAGCTTAACCCCAGGGGATTACCAGCCCCAGCATTTT	CASSLTPGDYQPQHF
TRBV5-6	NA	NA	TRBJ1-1	TGTGCCAGCAGCCCGTCGGGGTTGGGCACTGAGGCTTTCTTT	CASSPSGLGTEAFF
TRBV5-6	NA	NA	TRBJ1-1	TGTGCCAGCAGCTTGGGGTTCGTCGAGAACACTGAAGCTTTCTTT	CASSLGFVENTEAFF
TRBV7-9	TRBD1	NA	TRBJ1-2	TGTGCCAGCAGCTTAGTGGGACAGGGGGCTAGAGGCTACACCTTC	CASSLVGQGARGYTF
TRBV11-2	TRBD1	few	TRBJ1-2	TGTGCCAGCAGCTTAGATCGGACAGGAGCCGGCTACACCTTC	CASSLDRTGAGYTF
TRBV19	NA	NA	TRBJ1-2	TGTGCCAGTAGTTCTCAAGACAACTATGGCTACACCTTC	CASSSQDNYGYTF
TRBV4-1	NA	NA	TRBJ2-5	TGCGCCAGCAGCCAAGAGTTCTTAAGACAGAGCCCTCAAGAGACCCAGTACTTC	CASSQEFLRQSPQETQYF
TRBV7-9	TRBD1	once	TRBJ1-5	TGTGCCAGCAGCTGGACAGGGACCAATCAGCCCCAGCATTTT	CASSWTGTNQPQHF
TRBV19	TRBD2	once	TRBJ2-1	TGTGCCAGTAGTCCACGGACTAGCGGGGTACTATACAATGAGCAGTTCTTC	CASSPRTSGVLYNEQFF
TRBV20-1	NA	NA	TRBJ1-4	TGCAGTGCTAGAGATTATCCGGGCCTGTTTTTT	CSARDYPGLFF
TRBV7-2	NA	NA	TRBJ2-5	TGTGCCAGCAGCCCCAGTGGGAGCCAAGAGACCCAGTACTTC	CASSPSGSQETQYF
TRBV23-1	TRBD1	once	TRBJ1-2	TGCGCCAGCAGTCACCCCGGACAGGGGGCGCGGGGCTACACCTTC	CASSHPGQGARGYTF
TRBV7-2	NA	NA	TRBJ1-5	TGTGCCAGCAGCCCCCAGACAGCTAGCAATCAGCCCCAGCATTTT	CASSPQTASNQPQHF
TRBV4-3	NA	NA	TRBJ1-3	TGCGCCAGCAGCCAAGAGGGGTTTGGAAACACCATATATTTT	CASSQEGFGNTIYF
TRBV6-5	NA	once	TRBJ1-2	TGTGCCAGCAGTTCGAGGGTAAGGAGAGATGGCTACACCTTC	CASSSRVRRDGYTF
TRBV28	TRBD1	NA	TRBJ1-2	TGTGCCAGCAGTTTCCCGGACAGGCCTAACTATGGCTACACCTTC	CASSFPDRPNYGYTF
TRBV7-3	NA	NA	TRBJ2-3	TGTGCCAGCAGCATAGGACGGTTGACAGATACGCAGTATTTT	CASSIGRLTDTQYF
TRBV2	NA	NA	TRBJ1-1	TGTGCCAGCAGTGAAAAGACACCCCCGGAGACTGAAGCTTTCTTT	CASSEKTPPETEAFF
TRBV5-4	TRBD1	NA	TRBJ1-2	TGTGCCAGCAGCCGGGACAGGGGCTATGGCTACACCTTC	CASSRDRGYGYTF
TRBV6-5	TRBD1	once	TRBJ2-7	TGTGCCGCCAGGACAGGGGGCGCCGAGCAGTACTTC	CAARTGGAEQYF
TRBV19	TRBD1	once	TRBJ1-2	TGTGCCAGTACCCTCCGACAGGGGGCTGGTGGCTACACCTTC	CASTLRQGAGGYTF
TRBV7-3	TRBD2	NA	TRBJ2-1	TGTGCCAGCAGCTTGGCCCCTCTAGCGGGGGGGCCAAATGAGCAGTTCTTC	CASSLAPLAGGPNEQFF
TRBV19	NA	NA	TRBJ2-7	TGTGCCAGTAGTCCAAAACGAGGGGCCTCTACATACGAGCAGTACTTC	CASSPKRGASTYEQYF
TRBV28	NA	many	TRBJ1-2	TGTGCCAGCAGCGCCCCCGGGCAGGGTGTTGGCTACACCTTC	CASSAPGQGVGYTF
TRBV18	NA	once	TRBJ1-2	TGTGCCAGCTCAGTAGCGGTTCCTCGGGAGTTAAACTATGGCTACACCTTC	CASSVAVPRELNYGYTF
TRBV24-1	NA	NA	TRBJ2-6	TGTGCCACCAAGGGGACTGGGGCCAACGTCCTGACTTTC	CATKGTGANVLTF
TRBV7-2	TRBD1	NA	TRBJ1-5	TGTGCCAGCAGCACCCAACAGGGGCAGCCCCAGCATTTT	CASSTQQGQPQHF
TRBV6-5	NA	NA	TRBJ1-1	TGTGCCAGCAGGCCTATCGGAAGGAACACTGAAGCTTTCTTT	CASRPIGRNTEAFF
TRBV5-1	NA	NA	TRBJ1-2	TGCGCCAGCAGTCGTCAGCCTAGCGGGAACCCCTATGGCTACACCTTC	CASSRQPSGNPYGYTF
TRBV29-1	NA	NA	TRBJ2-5	TGCAGCGTTTCCAGACGGCTCCAAGAGACCCAGTACTTC	CSVSRRLQETQYF
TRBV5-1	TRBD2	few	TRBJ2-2	TGCGCCAGCAGCCCTTACGGACTAGCCACCGGGGAGCTGTTTTTT	CASSPYGLATGELFF
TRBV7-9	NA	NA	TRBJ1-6	TGTGCCAGCAGCTTAGGCAGGCCTTCGGTCAATTCACCCCTCCACTTT	CASSLGRPSVNSPLHF
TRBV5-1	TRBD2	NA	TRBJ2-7	TGCGCCAGCAGCCCCTACCTGGAGCCGGGGGGACTCTACGAGCAGTACTTC	CASSPYLEPGGLYEQYF
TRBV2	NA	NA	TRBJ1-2	TGTGCCAGCAGTAGCCAGGGCCTAGCTAACTATGGCTACACCTTC	CASSSQGLANYGYTF
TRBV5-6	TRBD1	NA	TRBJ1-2	TGTGCCAGCAGCGAAATGGACAGGGGGACCGGCTACACCTTC	CASSEMDRGTGYTF
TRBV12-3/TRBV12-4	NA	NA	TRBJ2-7	TGTGCCAGCAGTTGGGGTACTCTCGAGCAGTACTTC	CASSWGTLEQYF
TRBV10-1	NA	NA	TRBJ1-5	TGCGCCCCCGGGGCGGAACAAAAAAATCAGCCCCAGCATTTT	CAPGAEQKNQPQHF
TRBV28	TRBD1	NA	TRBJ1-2	TGTGCCAGCAGTCCCTGGACAGGTTCTAGTAACTATGGCTACACCTTC	CASSPWTGSSNYGYTF
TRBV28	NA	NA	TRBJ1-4	TGTGCCAGCAGTTGGACAGCTAATAATGAAAAACTGTTTTTT	CASSWTANNEKLFF
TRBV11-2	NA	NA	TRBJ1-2	TGTGCCAGCACCCGCCCGGGGACCTCTAACTATGGCTACACCTTC	CASTRPGTSNYGYTF
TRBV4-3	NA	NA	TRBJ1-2	TGCGCCAGCAGCCGCGATCGACAGGTACATTATGGCTACACCTTC	CASSRDRQVHYGYTF
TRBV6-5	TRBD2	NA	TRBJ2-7	TGTGCCAGCAGTTTCACCGGGGGGGAAGTCAACGAGCAGTACTTC	CASSFTGGEVNEQYF